This T cell receptor beta chain was captured by sequencing in a study of T cells in Graves' hyperthyroidism and ophthalmopathy. This clonotype has a single count. Germline assignment: CDR1 MGHRA and CDR2 YSYEKL. The CDR3 is made up of 13 amino acids. V lost 3 bases to trimming and J lost 1 base, with 3 bases between them. Template material for amplifying TCR beta CDR3 regions consisted of RNA transcripts. HTBI primers were the set used in a first-round RT-PCR of the TCR CDR3. TCRdb reprocessed the multiplex PCR reads via MiXCR and lists one record per CDR3 protein. The sample holds around 500,000 distinct CDR3 sequences, about 16% seen once.

The receptor was derived from a woman under 40 with Graves' ophthalmopathy. The chain employs TRBV4-1 and TRBJ2-2; D is unclear. The sample was blood. DNA of the CDR3: TGCGCCAGCAGCCATGGGAACACCGGGGAGCTGTTTTTT. Translation: CASSHGNTGELFF.